Below, one T cell receptor beta chain is given with its context. Its antigen is unknown. Time point indicated: week 11, during vaccination. Doses of 300 ug of mutant IDH1 20-mer peptide were given with topical imiquimod. Astrocytomas found in donors were new, WHO grade 3 or 4, IDH1-mutant and ATRX-lost. These data belong to a study of a mutant IDH1 vaccine in newly diagnosed glioma. Study in general: The start of vaccination came 4-6 weeks after radiotherapy alone, or with temozolomide cycles.

The CDR3 runs 11 residues. Trimming took off 5 bases at V and 8 bases at J, with 9 bases between the two ends. Per the germline V gene, CDR1 is GTSNPN and CDR2 is SVGIG (reference sequence). Measured with immunoSEQ multiplex PCR; TCRdb has only the in-frame clones, and not every one. The sample comprises tens of thousands of clones, roughly 90% of which are singletons, and less than 25% rests with the top ten. General study results and limits: Approximately 93% of patients showed vaccine-induced immune responses across multiple MHC alleles. Pseudoprogression seemed unrelated to changes in top peripheral T cell clonotypes.

The receptor was derived from a man aged 18 to 29 with glioma. The source was PBMCs, collected from a glioma patient whose treatment included an IDH1 peptide vaccine. The chain is built from TRBV30 and TRBJ1-4, with D possibly matching TRBD1 (5 bases). CDR3 loop: CAWGQGEKLFF. CDR3 DNA: TGTGCCTGGGGACAAGGGGAAAAACTGTTTTTT.